A single sample gave rise to the 19 T cell receptor beta chains below, sequenced in a study of shared clonotypes between healthy human individuals. Measured with immunoSEQ multiplex PCR; TCRdb has only the in-frame clones, and not every one. The sample consists of about 320,000 clones, over 75% of them appearing once. The sample comprised memory CD8+ T cells sorted from blood. As for subset: CD45RO+ cells pooled with CCR7-negative TemRA cells. The receptors were sampled from a man between 18 and 29 years old in good health.

The genes are TRBV11-2 and TRBJ2-3; weak D call: TRBD2 (6 bases). V was shortened by 4 bases and J by 2 bases, with 19 bases between the two germline ends. Germline assignment: CDR1 SGHAT and CDR2 FQNNGV. The CDR3 is made up of 17 amino acids. CDR3 in DNA: TGTGCCAGCAGCTCCTTTCCCTCTAGCGCTGACACAGATACGCAGTATTTT. Residues: CASSSFPSSADTDTQYF.

The sample holds one count of this clone. Within the sample, other DNA sequences also encode this same CDR3. This chain uses TRBV9 with TRBJ1-2; no firm D call. The CDR3 sequence is 11 residues long. Between the trimmed V and J ends, which lost 7 bases and 4 bases, there was a span of 8 bases. CDR1 SGDLS and CDR2 YYNGEE come from the germline V gene. The CDR3 here is CASGLSYGYTF. The CDR3 DNA reads as TGTGCCAGCGGCCTATCCTATGGCTACACCTTC.

This clone was seen more than once but under ten times. The rearrangement links TRBV6-1 to TRBJ1-4, with TRBD1 identical over 8 bases. V shed 1 base and J 7 bases; nucleotides not matched to a gene: 2. From germline, CDR1 is MNHNS and CDR2 SASEGT. CDR3 length: 14 residues. CDR3 sequence: CASSEGTGFEKLFF. The CDR3 coding sequence is TGTGCCAGCAGTGAAGGGACAGGGTTTGAAAAACTGTTTTTT.

The genes are TRBV27 and TRBJ2-2, with D possibly TRBD1 on 5 matching bases. Germline assignment: CDR1 MNHEY and CDR2 SMNVEV (reference sequence). V was clipped by 3 bases and J by 3 bases, with 8 bases between them. CDR3 size: 14 residues. DNA for the CDR3: TGTGCCAGCAGTTTCAAAGGGGACACCGGGGAGCTGTTTTTT. This codes for CASSFKGDTGELFF.

This chain connects TRBV5-1 to TRBJ1-6; the D gene is possibly TRBD1 (5 bases). V gave up 0 bases and J gave up 7 bases, with 17 bases separating them. This CDR3 is built from 17 residues. The V gene's germline CDR1 is SGHRS and CDR2 YFSETQ. The CDR3 nucleotides read TGCGCCAGCAGCTTGGGGCAGGGTACTGAGAGAAATTCACCCCTCCACTTT. As protein: CASSLGQGTERNSPLHF.

The chain is built from TRBV5-1 and TRBJ1-6; D is unresolved. Germline assignment: CDR1 SGHRS and CDR2 YFSETQ. CDR3 length: 14 amino acids. V was trimmed by 5 bases and J by 1 base, leaving 7 bases between them. The CDR3 DNA reads as TGCGCCAGCAGAAAATGGTCCTATAATTCACCCCTCCACTTT. Translating it yields CASRKWSYNSPLHF.

This sequence joins TRBV7-6 and TRBJ2-3; D is perhaps TRBD1 (6 bases). Germline V gene data show CDR1 as SGHVS and CDR2 as FNYEAQ. This CDR3 is built from 15 residues. Trimming took 5 bases from V and 5 from J, leaving 17 bases between them. CDR3 residues: CASSHTQGRVDTQYF. Here the CDR3 DNA reads TGTGCCAGCAGCCATACACAGGGAAGGGTAGATACGCAGTATTTT.

This chain links TRBV4-3 with TRBJ2-7; D may be TRBD1 or TRBD2 (7 bases each). Germline V lookup: CDR1 LGHNA, CDR2 YSLEER. CDR3 length: 17 amino acids. V was trimmed by 1 base and J by 7 bases, leaving 23 bases between them. The CDR3 is CASSQGRKGEGAGEQYF. The CDR3, as DNA: TGCGCCAGCAGCCAAGGACGGAAGGGGGAGGGGGCTGGAGAGCAGTACTTC.

This clone was counted a few times. The chain is built from TRBV6-1 and TRBJ2-3; a possible D gene is TRBD2 (5 bases). CDR3 size: 16 residues. The germline CDR1 and CDR2 sequences are MNHNS and SASEGT. V dropped 0 bases and J dropped 3 bases, with 13 bases sitting between them. DNA for the CDR3: TGTGCCAGCAGTGAAGCCATCAGAGGGATAACAGATACGCAGTATTTT. Amino acid sequence: CASSEAIRGITDTQYF.

In this sample, this clone turned up a few times. The V gene is TRBV4-1, the J gene TRBJ2-7; D possibly uses TRBD1 or TRBD2 (5 bases each). The V end was cut by 0 bases, the J end by 3 bases, with 12 bases between. CDR1 MGHRA and CDR2 YSYEKL come from the germline V gene. This CDR3 is 15 amino acids long. Here the CDR3 reads CASSQDPAGSYEQYF. The CDR3 region has the DNA TGCGCCAGCAGCCAAGATCCAGCAGGGAGCTACGAGCAGTACTTC.

The chain couples TRBV5-1 to TRBJ1-1; D not certain. CDR1 is SGHRS and CDR2 is YFSETQ in the germline V gene. The CDR3 spans 14 residues. Trimming pared 0 bases from V and 1 base from J, leaving 7 bases between. The CDR3 protein is CASSLEVWNTEAFF. The CDR3 DNA is TGCGCCAGCAGCTTGGAAGTCTGGAACACTGAAGCTTTCTTT.

This sequence joins TRBV9 and TRBJ2-1, with a possible D match to TRBD2 (6 bases). V was shortened by 4 bases and J by 10 bases, with 15 bases between the two germline ends. From germline, CDR1 is SGDLS and CDR2 YYNGEE. CDR3 length: 13 residues. The CDR3: CASSPPGEMEQFF. Written as DNA, the CDR3 is TGTGCCAGCAGCCCCCCGGGGGAGATGGAGCAGTTCTTC. Filled out from reference TRBV9 and TRBJ2-1, the complete variable domain reads DSGVTQTPKHLITATGQRVTLRCSPRSGDLSVYWYQQSLDQGLQFLIQYYNGEERAKGNILERFSAQQFPDLHSELNLSSLELGDSALYFCASSPPGEMEQFFGPGTRLTVL.

The chain couples TRBV5-1 to TRBJ2-7; D is perhaps TRBD2 (5 bases). Germline V gene sequence: CDR1 SGHRS, CDR2 YFSETQ. The CDR3 sequence is 17 residues long. V lost 3 bases and J 0 bases, leaving 19 bases between the germline ends. CDR3 bases: TGCGCCAGCAGCTGGCACCCCAAGCGGCTACCCTCCTACGAGCAGTACTTC. Its protein is CASSWHPKRLPSYEQYF.

The chain joins TRBV2 to TRBJ2-7; 7 bases align to TRBD1. Germline assignment: CDR1 SNHLY and CDR2 FYNNEI. V trimming: 11 bases; J trimming: 3 bases; junction bases outside the gene matches: 16. The CDR3 spans 15 residues. CDR3 residues: CASHEPYRGLYEQYF. The CDR3 nucleotides are TGTGCCTCCCACGAACCCTACAGGGGCCTCTACGAGCAGTACTTC. The whole variable domain, remainder taken from reference TRBV2 and TRBJ2-7, is EPEVTQTPSHQVTQMGQEVILRCVPISNHLYFYWYRQILGQKVEFLVSFYNNEISEKSEIFDDQFSVERPDGSNFTLKIRSTKLEDSAMYFCASHEPYRGLYEQYFGPGTRLTVT.

The chain has TRBV4-1 and TRBJ2-5, with D uncertain. Germline loops: CDR1 MGHRA, CDR2 YSYEKL. Trimming left V 2 bases short and J 4 bases short, with 5 bases between. The CDR3 length is 12 residues. The CDR3 DNA is TGCGCCAGCAGCCAAAGTGGAGAGACCCAGTACTTC. Amino acid sequence: CASSQSGETQYF.

This sequence joins TRBV19 and TRBJ2-2; D is possibly TRBD2 (6 bases). Trimming left V 3 bases short and J 3 bases short, with 11 bases between. The CDR3 runs to 15 residues. Germline assignment: CDR1 LNHDA and CDR2 SQIVND (reference sequence). In DNA form, the CDR3 reads TGTGCCAGTAGTATCTTCGCGGGGTACACCGGGGAGCTGTTTTTT. This gives the protein CASSIFAGYTGELFF.

V and J are TRBV5-6 and TRBJ1-1; D remains ambiguous. This CDR3 is built from 13 residues. Germline assignment: CDR1 SGHDT and CDR2 YYEEEE. Trimming took off 1 base at V and 3 bases at J, with 7 bases between the two ends. The CDR3 sequence: CASSLSIDTEAFF. CDR3 nucleotides: TGTGCCAGCAGCTTGTCAATTGACACTGAAGCTTTCTTT.

There are a few counts of this clone. The chain uses TRBV29-1 and TRBJ1-1, with no clear D. The CDR3 is made up of 12 amino acids. The V gene lost 7 bases and the J gene lost 1 base, with 10 bases spanning the gap. The germline gives CDR1 SQVTM, CDR2 ANQGSEA. For the CDR3, the DNA is TGCAGCGCAGAGGACGGGAACACTGAAGCTTTCTTT. This gives the protein CSAEDGNTEAFF.

This chain uses TRBV5-1 with TRBJ1-2; D remains ambiguous. There are 13 residues in the CDR3. V lost 4 bases and J 0 bases, leaving 7 bases between the germline ends. CDR1 and CDR2 (germline): SGHRS, YFSETQ. Here the CDR3 reads CASSPGTNYGYTF. The CDR3 DNA is TGCGCCAGCAGCCCTGGTACTAACTATGGCTACACCTTC. The variable domain in full, completed from reference TRBV5-1 and TRBJ1-2, reads KAGVTQTPRYLIKTRGQQVTLSCSPISGHRSVSWYQQTPGQGLQFLFEYFSETQRNKGNFPGRFSGRQFSNSRSEMNVSTLELGDSALYLCASSPGTNYGYTFGSGTRLTVV.